This TCR beta chain comes out of a study of vaccination and CD4 T cells after COVID-19. For the study at large: Overlapping spike peptides of SARS-CoV-2, HCoV-NL63, HCoV-OC43 and HCoV-229E stimulated the cells.

Sample treatment: approximately nine-day PBMC culture with coronavirus spike peptide pools or control peptides (ViraFEST assay). Negative-selection isolation of CD4+ T cells was performed after 10 days of culture. Concerning this clonotype: The antigen is unknown.

This CDR3 contains 14 residues. The J segment lost 4 bases and the V segment lost 6 bases, leaving 8 bases of the junction unmatched. The V gene's germline CDR1 is MNHEY and CDR2 SMNVEV (reference sequence). Scientists ran DNA taken from cultured CD4+ T cells through the Oncomine TCR Beta short-read assay for sequencing. TCRdb re-called the PCR reads through MiXCR, storing one row per CDR3 protein. In the table there are about 12,000 distinct CDR3 sequences, 60% of which are singletons. The source material was CD4+ T cells from blood, cultured in vitro. The receptor was isolated from a human donor who had recovered from COVID-19. The chain employs TRBV27 and TRBJ1-2; 7 bases line up with TRBD1. In DNA, the CDR3 is TGTGCCAGCAGATCCAGGGGGGTCTCCTATGGCTACACCTTC. Translation: CASRSRGVSYGYTF.